This is a list of T cell receptor beta chains from one sample in a study of vaccination effects on CD4 cells after COVID-19. Their antigens are not known. TCRdb's copy holds only in-frame clones and misses some; the assay was immunoSEQ multiplex PCR. The table shows 30,000 to 40,000 clones, with roughly 72% occurring only once. Sequenced material: CD4+ T cells from PBMCs cultured with HCoV-OC43 spike peptides, taken before COVID-19 vaccination. These receptors all stem from a human donor who received a COVID-19 vaccine. Each CDR3 is given with its conserved first and last residue. The D gene is left open where the match is weak.

>TRBJ2-2|-|TRBV19
CASSHRRGVGNTGELFF
>TRBJ2-3|TRBD1|TRBV9
CASSRRGDSGTDTQYF
>TRBJ2-7|-|TRBV12-3/TRBV12-4
CASSLVRDEQYF
>TRBJ2-7|-|TRBV6-2/TRBV6-3
CASSSPRQYEQYF
>TRBJ1-6|-|TRBV16
CASSLLSGRAKSPLHF
>TRBJ2-5|TRBD1|TRBV4-2
CASSQGGTGGQETQYF
>TRBJ2-5|TRBD2|TRBV6-2/TRBV6-3
CASSRTSGVYQETQYF
>TRBJ1-3|TRBD1|TRBV30
CAGRGQGLDTIYF
>TRBJ1-2|-|TRBV27
CASSLRGRVGYTF
>TRBJ2-7|TRBD1|TRBV30
CAWSVPGQGDYEQYF
>TRBJ1-1|TRBD1|TRBV7-9
CASIKDRVNTEAFF
>TRBJ1-1|TRBD1|TRBV5-1
CASSLEQGAWEAFF
>TRBJ2-7|TRBD1|TRBV19
CASSTRGQGRYEQYF
>TRBJ2-1|-|TRBV9
CASSVGGGGSYNEQFF
>TRBJ1-3|-|TRBV4-3
CASSQDPQSGNTIYF
>TRBJ1-5|-|TRBV30
CAWSGLNSNQPQHF
>TRBJ2-7|TRBD1|TRBV3-1/TRBV3-2
CASSLQGDSYEQYF
>TRBJ2-3|TRBD2|TRBV27
CASSRLAGGPDTQYF
>TRBJ2-3|-|TRBV7-8
CASSFGLNTDTQYF
>TRBJ1-6|-|TRBV6-5
CASSYSGSPLHF
>TRBJ2-1|TRBD2|TRBV7-8
CASSRLAGSSYNEQFF
>TRBJ1-5|-|TRBV27
CASRAGRARVQPQHF
>TRBJ2-1|-|TRBV19
CASSIPNEQFF
>TRBJ1-6|TRBD1|TRBV27
CASSFDRAGSYNSPLHF
>TRBJ1-1|TRBD1|TRBV12-5
CASGFLGGTAFF
>TRBJ1-6|TRBD1|TRBV5-4
CASSLGGTGNSPLHF
>TRBJ2-7|TRBD1|TRBV5-1
CASSSLSGGPYEQYF
>TRBJ1-1|TRBD1|TRBV29-1
CSVEGTGGRPEAFF
>TRBJ2-3|TRBD1|TRBV29-1
CSVDTRQGALGTQYF
>TRBJ2-7|TRBD2|TRBV6-5
CASRRSTSGSYEQYF
>TRBJ2-3|-|TRBV6-5
CASSSRQGGRQYF
>TRBJ1-5|-|TRBV10-3
CAISEEMFLGAQHF
>TRBJ1-2|-|TRBV27
CASSPHRLNYGYTF
>TRBJ2-3|-|TRBV27
CASSLSGHPSTDTQYF
>TRBJ2-7|TRBD2|TRBV2
CASSLLAGGPEEQYF
>TRBJ1-4|-|TRBV5-6
CASSGRPNEKLFF
>TRBJ1-4|TRBD1|TRBV3-1/TRBV3-2
CASSQGTGGEKLFF
>TRBJ1-3|-|TRBV3-1/TRBV3-2
CASSPHQVASGNTIYF
>TRBJ2-7|TRBD1|TRBV11-2
CASSPLDRPSYEQYF
>TRBJ1-2|-|TRBV5-1
CASNKGPAYGYTF
>TRBJ1-2|TRBD1|TRBV28
CASSLGTAHIGYTF